The 19 T cell receptor beta chains in this list originate from one sample, sequenced in a study of Graves' ophthalmopathy and Graves' hyperthyroidism (dated 2018 in TCRdb). Reads for this sample came from an Illumina HiSeq 2000. For repertoire sequencing, the TCR beta CDR3 regions were amplified from RNA transcripts. The first round was an RT-PCR using HTBI primers with the Qiagen OneStep RT-PCR kit, and this first round was followed by a second-round multiplex PCR, then size selection and purification. TCRdb passed the public sequencing reads through fastp at Q25 and MiXCR, retaining productive beta sequences. Identical CDR3 protein sequences are pooled into one entry, listed with their most common genes and DNA. This sample lists roughly 1.1 million distinct CDR3 sequences; less than 45% were detected once. The top ten clonotypes cover more than 9.5% of the sample. Source material: peripheral blood or thyroid tissue (not recorded which). These receptors were taken from an adult man with Graves' hyperthyroidism.

This clonotype was observed a few times. This rearrangement joins TRBV20-1 to TRBJ1-1; D unresolved. From germline, CDR1 is DFQATT and CDR2 SNEGSKA (reference sequence). Trimming left V 1 base short and J 1 base short, with 10 bases between. CDR3 length: 14 residues. The DNA for the CDR3 is TGCAGTGCTAGAGGTGGCTTCGGGAACACTGAAGCTTTCTTT. Encoded protein: CSARGGFGNTEAFF.

This chain uses TRBV10-2 with TRBJ1-6, with D unclear. Germline V CDR1 and CDR2: WSHSY, SAAADI. Trimming left V 2 bases short and J 10 bases short, with 9 bases between. The length of the CDR3 is 13 residues. This chain's CDR3 is CASSEGGGSPLHF. The CDR3 DNA follows: TGCGCCAGCAGTGAGGGAGGAGGATCACCCCTCCACTTT.

At least ten counts were recorded for this clonotype. CDR3 sequence: CASSLATGIFYEKLFF. CDR3 coding DNA: TGTGCCAGCAGCTTAGCTACAGGGATATTTTATGAAAAACTGTTTTTT. The genes are TRBV7-8 and TRBJ1-4; tentative D call: TRBD1 (6 bases). The CDR3 covers 16 residues. Per the germline V gene, CDR1 is SGHVS and CDR2 is FQNEAQ. V shed 0 bases and J shed 6 bases, with 14 bases lying between them.

This clonotype is a singleton in its sample. Being one base from a much bigger clone, this may be a read error. The V call is TRBV20-1, the J call TRBJ2-5, with a possible D match to TRBD2 (6 bases). The CDR3 is 15 amino acids. Trimming shortened V by 4 bases and J by 4 bases, and 19 bases separated the two germline ends. Germline lookup yields CDR1 DFQATT and CDR2 SNEGSKA (reference sequence). The CDR3 DNA reads TGCAGTGCTATAGGAGGGAGTGGTGAATTAGAGACCCAGTACTTC. It yields the protein CSAIGGSGELETQYF.

This clonotype was observed a handful of times. The rearrangement uses TRBV10-3 and TRBJ2-3; no definite D call. Germline V lookup: CDR1 ENHRY, CDR2 SYGVKD. This CDR3 region has 15 residues. V was trimmed by 2 bases and J by 1 base, leaving 10 bases between them. CDR3 in amino acids: CAISEKKARTDTQYF. The DNA of the CDR3 is TGTGCCATCAGTGAGAAGAAGGCCCGCACAGATACGCAGTATTTT.

The J gene is TRBJ1-1, the V gene TRBV20-1; D not resolved. Germline CDR1 and CDR2: DFQATT and SNEGSKA (reference sequence). This CDR3 has 14 residues. V lost 5 bases, J lost 0 bases, and 13 bases lay in between. DNA for the CDR3: TGCAGTGCTCTACCCACAGTTATGAACACTGAAGCTTTCTTT. It is translated as CSALPTVMNTEAFF.

The J gene is TRBJ2-6, the V gene TRBV19, with TRBD1 matching 9 bases. Germline V gene lookup returns CDR1 LNHDA and CDR2 SQIVND (reference sequence). The CDR3 totals 19 residues. Trimming removed 1 base from V and 1 base from J; junction bases left unmatched: 8. The DNA of the CDR3 is TGTGCCAGTAGTATAGCCACGGGACAGGGACGATCTGGGGCCAACGTCCTGACTTTC. Translated, it gives CASSIATGQGRSGANVLTF.

This clonotype was observed many times. This sequence joins TRBV7-8 and TRBJ2-2, with 11 nucleotides matching TRBD1. Germline V CDR1 and CDR2: SGHVS, FQNEAQ. The CDR3 has 18 amino acids. Trimming at V came to 2 bases and at J to 5 bases, leaving 10 bases not matched to a gene. Here the CDR3 DNA reads TGTGCCAGCAGCTTACGCCGGACAGGGGGCGGTAGGACCGGGGAGCTGTTTTTT. Translated: CASSLRRTGGGRTGELFF.

The table lists this clonotype with a few counts. The CDR3 coding sequence is TGCAGTGCTAGTGATACTAGCGGGTTCGAAGATACGCAGTATTTT. It is translated as CSASDTSGFEDTQYF. The gene calls are TRBV20-1 and TRBJ2-3, with 9 bases fitting TRBD2. Trimming removed 3 bases from V and 5 bases from J; junction bases left unmatched: 9. The germline V gene has CDR1 DFQATT and CDR2 SNEGSKA (reference sequence). CDR3 length equals 15 residues.

Notes on this clonotype: Germline is not matched at one junction end, which may reflect a read error. The J gene is TRBJ1-4, the V gene TRBV10-3; D is unresolved. CDR1 is ENHRY, CDR2 SYGVKD, per germline. This CDR3 has 15 residues. CDR3 nucleotide sequence: TGTGCCGCCAGTGAGCAGGTGGGCCGAAATGAAAAACTATTTTTT. Encoded protein: CAASEQVGRNEKLFF.

This clonotype has a count of ten or more. This chain uses TRBV7-2 with TRBJ1-1; D is undetermined. The CDR3 length is 11 residues. The germline gives CDR1 SGHTA, CDR2 FQGNSA. The V gene lost 2 bases and the J gene lost 10 bases, with 8 bases spanning the gap. CDR3 in amino acids: CASSLIHGAFF. As DNA, the CDR3 is TGTGCCAGCAGCTTAATACATGGAGCTTTCTTT.

Here the CDR3 reads CASSQDGRINEKLFF. The CDR3 DNA is TGCGCCAGCAGCCAAGACGGTCGGATTAATGAAAAACTGTTTTTT. V gene TRBV4-1 combines with J gene TRBJ1-4, with D hard to call. The V end lost 0 bases, the J end lost 4 bases, and 9 bases lay between the germline ends. CDR1 is MGHRA and CDR2 is YSYEKL in the germline V gene. The CDR3 consists of 15 residues.

The chain combines TRBV10-2 with TRBJ1-1, with a tentative D call TRBD1 (6 bases). CDR1 and CDR2 from the germline V gene are WSHSY and SAAADI. Trimming removed 11 bases from V and 4 bases from J, with 14 bases in between. The CDR3 runs 12 residues. CDR3 bases: TGCGCCTCACAGGGAGGAGGCACTGAAGCTTTCTTT. Translation: CASQGGGTEAFF.

This clonotype has a handful of counts. The chain has TRBV30 and TRBJ2-7; D is uncertain. The V gene's germline CDR1 is GTSNPN and CDR2 SVGIG (reference sequence). With 1 base removed from V and 7 bases from J, the gap between germline ends came to 14 bases. This CDR3 comprises 13 residues. As DNA, the CDR3 is TGTGCCTGGAGTGGCAGGTCCCCCGGGGAGCAGTACTTC. Its protein is CAWSGRSPGEQYF.

This clonotype was picked up many times. This sequence joins TRBV25-1 and TRBJ2-5; 13 positions agree with TRBD2. Germline CDR1 is MGHDK and CDR2 is SYGVNS. The junction had 4 bases not matched to a gene; V was cut back by 2 bases and J by 4 bases. This CDR3 region has 16 residues. For the CDR3, the DNA is TGTGCCAGCAGTGAAACTAGCGGGAGGGCCATAGAGACCCAGTACTTC. It yields the protein CASSETSGRAIETQYF.

This chain connects TRBV12-3 or TRBV12-4 to TRBJ1-1; TRBD1 matches at 8 bases. The J segment lost 6 bases and the V segment lost 5 bases, leaving 8 bases of the junction unmatched. The CDR3 spans 14 residues. The DNA for the CDR3 is TGTGCCAGCAGTAGCACAGGGGGATTCGCTGAAGCTTTCTTT. Translated, it gives CASSSTGGFAEAFF.

CDR3: CASSLPWNEKLFF. The DNA for the CDR3 is TGTGCCAGCAGTTTACCGTGGAACGAAAAACTGTTTTTT. V gene TRBV28 combines with J gene TRBJ1-4; D remains unclear. The V and J ends lost 2 bases and 8 bases respectively, with 9 bases between them. This CDR3 contains 13 residues. Germline V gene sequence: CDR1 MDHEN, CDR2 SYDVKM. Supplemented by reference TRBV28 and TRBJ1-4, the full variable domain reads DVKVTQSSRYLVKRTGEKVFLECVQDMDHENMFWYRQDPGLGLRLIYFSYDVKMKEKGDIPEGYSVSREKKERFSLILESASTNQTSMYLCASSLPWNEKLFFGSGTQLSVL.

At least ten counts were recorded for this clonotype. V gene TRBV20-1 combines with J gene TRBJ1-5; 7 nucleotides line up with TRBD1. This CDR3 is 15 amino acids long. Germline CDR1 DFQATT, CDR2 SNEGSKA (reference sequence). V shed 3 bases and J 5 bases; nucleotides not matched to a gene: 10. The CDR3 DNA follows: TGCAGTGCTAGGTCGACAGGGTCCATATATCAGCCCCAGCATTTT. Its protein product is CSARSTGSIYQPQHF.

CDR3 sequence (DNA): TGCGCCAGCAGCCAAGTGCCGGGACACGCCTATGGCTACACCTTC. Amino acid sequence: CASSQVPGHAYGYTF. The J gene is TRBJ1-2, the V gene TRBV4-1; TRBD1 is a possible D gene (6 bases). The CDR3 loop spans 15 amino acids. V was cut by 1 base and J by 4 bases, with 13 bases left in between. Germline loops: CDR1 MGHRA, CDR2 YSYEKL.